This T cell receptor beta chain was captured in a study of cytomegalovirus exposure and HLA in healthy donors. Germline CDR1 reads SGHDT; CDR2 reads YYEEEE. V was clipped by 1 base and J by 6 bases; unmatched bases: 6. The CDR3 is made up of 15 amino acids. The PCR employed 60 Vbeta primers together with 13 Jbeta primers. Repertoires were generated with immunoSEQ multiplex PCR, while TCRdb's copy carries only in-frame clones and drops some. Altogether 120,000 or so clones are present, approximately 80% being singletons, with the ten largest covering around 2%. Regarding the study as a whole: Among TCR beta chains of equal frequency, HLA-associated ones were more clonally expanded in a later analysis. Investigators reported more than 150 TCR beta chains as tied to cytomegalovirus.

With respect to this clone: Its antigen is unidentified.

This chain uses TRBV5-6 with TRBJ2-7, with 11 bases that match TRBD2. Material for sequencing was PBMCs. The TCR comes from a young man in good health and CMV-seronegative. CDR3 sequence: CASSLRSGGAPEQYF. DNA of the CDR3: TGTGCCAGCAGCTTGCGTAGCGGGGGGGCTCCCGAGCAGTACTTC.